This entry concerns a single TCR beta chain. Its antigen is unidentified. This entry comes from a study of T cell repertoires in cytomegalovirus infection. In TCRdb, the reads were re-called with MiXCR into one record per CDR3 protein. Among nearly 700,000 distinct CDR3 sequences listed, around 32% were seen once. Trimming stripped 0 bases from V and 5 bases from J, with 8 bases between. This CDR3 comprises 14 residues. Germline values: CDR1 SGDLS, CDR2 YYNGEE. The sample was cultured PBMCs, taken from culture after CMV antigen stimulation. This chain connects TRBV9 to TRBJ2-2; D is uncertain. This sequence was found in a human donor in good health (CMV status not recorded). Some clones in this sample may be carry-over from other donors' samples. DNA of the CDR3: TGTGCCAGCAGCGTAGCTCGGAGAACCGGGGAGCTGTTTTTT. Encoded protein: CASSVARRTGELFF.